Listed here are 15 T cell receptor beta chains from one sample, sequenced in a study of blood T cells in healthy people across ages. Primed by a sample-barcoded 5' primer and a J-beta primer mix, a second PCR proceeded for roughly 6 to 12 cycles. MiXCR, applied by TCRdb to the 5' RACE reads, yields one record per CDR3 protein. The sample includes about 1,800,000 distinct CDR3 sequences, about 30% of them seen just once. Sequences were obtained from blood. Receptor source: a young woman in good health.

This sequence joins TRBV7-3 and TRBJ2-3; TRBD2 is a possible D gene (7 bases). The V gene's germline CDR1 is SGHTA and CDR2 FQGTGA. CDR3 size: 13 residues. The V and J ends lost 5 bases and 9 bases respectively, with 15 bases between them. The CDR3 DNA sequence: TGTGCCAGCAGCCGCTGGGGGGGCGAGACGCAGTATTTT. Translating gives CASSRWGGETQYF.

This clonotype has ten or more counts. The gene calls are TRBV6-5 and TRBJ2-5; weak D call: TRBD2 (5 bases). The CDR3 is made up of 15 amino acids. The germline CDR1 and CDR2 sequences are MNHEY and SVGAGI. Deletions cut 3 bases from V and 3 bases from J, with 14 bases between. Here the CDR3 DNA reads TGTGCCAGCAGTTATTCCCGGGGTTTCAAAGAGACCCAGTACTTC. Its protein is CASSYSRGFKETQYF.

This clonotype was counted between two and nine times. V and J are TRBV7-9 and TRBJ1-4, with D unresolved. There are 14 residues in the CDR3. Trimming removed 6 bases from V and 12 bases from J, with 20 bases in between. CDR1 and CDR2 from the germline V gene are SEHNR and FQNEAQ (reference sequence). The chain's CDR3 is CASSLLPRTDELFF. DNA for the CDR3: TGTGCCAGCAGTCTTTTACCCCGGACTGACGAACTGTTTTTT.

This clonotype was observed a handful of times. The J gene is TRBJ1-2, the V gene TRBV6-5; the D is unclear. Germline assignment: CDR1 MNHEY and CDR2 SVGAGI. This CDR3 contains 15 residues. V was cut by 0 bases and J by 4 bases, with 12 bases left in between. Here the CDR3 reads CASSYSRRNIYGYTF. The CDR3 bases are TGTGCCAGCAGTTACTCGCGGCGGAATATCTATGGCTACACCTTC.

The rearrangement joins TRBV5-5 to TRBJ2-1; 8 bases agree with TRBD2. V dropped 6 bases and J dropped 7; count of bases not matched to a gene: 6. Per germline, CDR1 SGHKS and CDR2 YYEKEE (reference sequence). CDR3 size: 13 residues. CDR3: CASTRTSGNEQFF. The CDR3 coding sequence is TGTGCCAGCACCCGAACTAGCGGAAATGAGCAGTTCTTC.

In this sample, this clonotype turned up a few times. This chain links TRBV6-1 with TRBJ2-4, with a possible D match to TRBD1 (5 bases). CDR1 MNHNS and CDR2 SASEGT come from the germline V gene. The CDR3 length is 18 residues. V was cut by 2 bases and J by 2 bases, with 19 bases left in between. Here the CDR3 reads CASSEWMGRDKTKNIQYF. CDR3 sequence (DNA): TGTGCCAGCAGTGAATGGATGGGCAGGGATAAAACCAAAAACATTCAGTACTTC.

This clonotype has a count of ten or more. V is TRBV2 and J is TRBJ2-7; 7 positions match TRBD1. CDR1 and CDR2 (germline): SNHLY, FYNNEI. J lost 3 bases, V lost 3 bases, and 5 bases had no gene match. The CDR3 extends over 14 amino acids. The CDR3 DNA reads TGTGCCAGCAGTGAGGGACAGATATACTACGAGCAGTACTTC. Amino acid sequence: CASSEGQIYYEQYF.

This clonotype was counted a few times. J is TRBJ2-5 and V is TRBV4-3; TRBD2 agrees at 7 bases. CDR3 length equals 16 residues. Germline V gives CDR1 LGHNA, CDR2 YSLEER. The V gene end was trimmed by 0 bases and the J gene end by 2 bases; junction bases not matched to a gene: 6. CDR3 in DNA: TGCGCCAGCAGCCAAGATTCTACTAGCGAACAAGAGACCCAGTACTTC. This translates into CASSQDSTSEQETQYF.

This clonotype was counted many times. The gene calls are TRBV20-1 and TRBJ2-4; TRBD1 matches 11 bases. Germline loops: CDR1 DFQATT, CDR2 SNEGSKA (reference sequence). V shed 5 bases and J 5 bases; nucleotides not matched to a gene: 8. CDR3 length equals 15 residues. CDR3 nucleotide sequence: TGCAGTGCTCGAAGGGACAGGGGGATTCAAAACATTCAGTACTTC. It translates to CSARRDRGIQNIQYF.

This clonotype was observed a few times. The J gene is TRBJ2-1, the V gene TRBV20-1, with 12 positions matching TRBD1. The ends lost 6 bases at V and 3 bases at J; junction bases unmatched: 12. The CDR3 contains 17 residues. Germline V gene sequence: CDR1 DFQATT, CDR2 SNEGSKA (reference sequence). CDR3 in amino acids: CSAPGQGAPAYYNEQFF. CDR3 in DNA: TGCAGTGCCCCGGGACAGGGGGCCCCTGCGTACTACAATGAGCAGTTCTTC.

The chain carries TRBV5-1 and TRBJ2-3, with a tentative D call TRBD2 (6 bases). V lost 4 bases, J lost 2 bases, and 17 bases lay in between. Per the germline V gene, CDR1 is SGHRS and CDR2 is YFSETQ. The CDR3 length is 16 residues. CDR3 in amino acids: CASSEGLQRITDTQYF. As DNA, the CDR3 is TGCGCCAGCAGCGAGGGACTCCAACGAATCACAGATACGCAGTATTTT.

This clonotype was seen ten or more times. This chain links TRBV29-1 with TRBJ2-5; D call uncertain. The germline V and J ends were trimmed by 3 bases and 2 bases, with 7 bases remaining between them. The CDR3 is 12 residues long. Germline-derived CDR1 and CDR2 are SQVTM and ANQGSEA. The CDR3 here is CSVDLGQETQYF. CDR3 in DNA: TGCAGCGTTGATCTGGGGCAAGAGACCCAGTACTTC.

V usage is TRBV4-3 and J usage is TRBJ2-1; the match to TRBD2 covers 10 bases. Germline CDR1 and CDR2: LGHNA and YSLEER. V lost 1 base to trimming and J lost 2 bases; unmatched junction nucleotides: 2. CDR3 length equals 16 residues. The CDR3 loop is CASSQVLAGAYNEQFF. As DNA, the CDR3 is TGCGCCAGCAGCCAAGTGCTAGCGGGAGCCTACAATGAGCAGTTCTTC.

Worth noting for this clonotype: The germline gene is not matched at one end of the junction; a read error may be the cause. The chain uses TRBV4-2 and TRBJ2-7; 11 bases are a match to TRBD2. CDR1 is LGHNA, CDR2 YNFKEQ, per germline. The CDR3 length is 15 residues. The CDR3 sequence: CTSSLLAGVAYEQYF. Here the CDR3 DNA reads TGTACCAGCAGCTTACTAGCGGGAGTCGCCTACGAGCAGTACTTC.

This clonotype was recorded a few times. The J gene is TRBJ2-5, the V gene TRBV7-2; 15 nucleotides match TRBD2. The CDR3 covers 18 residues. Germline CDR1 is SGHTA and CDR2 is FQGNSA. J gave up 11 bases and V 1 base, and 14 bases lay outside the gene matches. The CDR3 protein is CASSLGPGLAGGPREQYF. For the CDR3, the DNA is TGTGCCAGCAGCTTAGGCCCTGGACTAGCGGGAGGGCCTAGGGAGCAGTACTTC.